Following are 30 T cell receptor beta chains from one sample sequenced in a study of shared clonotypes between healthy human individuals. TCRdb keeps only in-frame clones here, not all; method: immunoSEQ multiplex PCR. The sample lists around 700,000 clones, roughly 72% occurring once. Sequenced: memory CD4+ T cells sorted from blood. Subset of the sample: CD45RA-negative fraction. The receptors come from a woman in her 30s in good health.

The rearrangement joins TRBV5-1 to TRBJ2-6; D might be TRBD1 (6 bases). V was pared by 4 bases and J by 4 bases, with 12 bases between. This CDR3 has 15 residues. CDR1 is SGHRS and CDR2 is YFSETQ in the germline V gene. The CDR3 DNA is TGCGCCAGCAGCCCAGCAGGGGCGGGGGCCAACGTCCTGACTTTC. This encodes CASSPAGAGANVLTF.

The chain uses TRBV4-1 and TRBJ2-3; D ambiguous. With 4 bases removed from V and 2 bases from J, the gap between germline ends came to 7 bases. This CDR3 has 13 amino acids. Germline CDR1 reads MGHRA; CDR2 reads YSYEKL. The DNA for the CDR3 is TGCGCCAGCAGCCCTAAGGACACAGATACGCAGTATTTT. It specifies CASSPKDTDTQYF.

The rearrangement joins TRBV6-5 to TRBJ1-3; maybe TRBD1 (6 bases). The V gene lost 6 bases and the J gene lost 4 bases, with 16 bases spanning the gap. Per germline, CDR1 MNHEY and CDR2 SVGAGI. This CDR3 is built from 15 residues. CDR3 nucleotide sequence: TGTGCCAGCAGGCGGCGCAGGGGTTCAGGAAACACCATATATTTT. As protein: CASRRRRGSGNTIYF.

The chain is built from TRBV27 and TRBJ2-1; 15 positions agree with TRBD2. The germline V gene encodes CDR1 MNHEY and CDR2 SMNVEV (reference sequence). The junction had 8 bases not matched to a gene; V was cut back by 4 bases and J by 7 bases. CDR3 length: 17 amino acids. The CDR3 region has the DNA TGTGCCAGCAGTTCTCCACTTGGGACTAGCGGGAGGAATGAGCAGTTCTTC. Its translation is CASSSPLGTSGRNEQFF.

The chain recombines TRBV27 with TRBJ2-5, with 8 bases that match TRBD2. The CDR3 contains 16 residues. CDR1 and CDR2 (germline): MNHEY, SMNVEV (reference sequence). The V segment lost 5 bases and the J segment 2 bases; nucleotides outside the gene matches: 10. CDR3 in DNA: TGTGCCAGCAGTCCCCTGGGTAGCGGGGCACAAGAGACCCAGTACTTC. This encodes CASSPLGSGAQETQYF.

For this clone: Within the sample, other DNA sequences also encode this same CDR3. This chain links TRBV27 with TRBJ2-3; D is ambiguous. CDR1 is MNHEY, CDR2 SMNVEV, per germline (reference sequence). The CDR3 extends over 14 amino acids. V lost 0 bases to trimming and J lost 1 base, with 5 bases between them. CDR3 coding DNA: TGTGCCAGCAGTTTATCTCTAGGCACAGATACGCAGTATTTT. Amino acids: CASSLSLGTDTQYF.

Points on this clone: Other DNA sequences of this sample code for an identical CDR3. V usage is TRBV30 and J usage is TRBJ1-2; D is unresolved. Germline CDR1 reads GTSNPN; CDR2 reads SVGIG (reference sequence). The CDR3 is made up of 13 amino acids. V was trimmed by 0 bases and J by 2 bases, leaving 7 bases between them. The CDR3 here is CAWSVGLNYGYTF. In DNA form, the CDR3 reads TGTGCCTGGAGTGTAGGGCTAAACTATGGCTACACCTTC. Together with reference TRBV30 and TRBJ1-2, the CDR3 gives the full variable domain: SQTIHQWPATLVQPVGSPLSLECTVEGTSNPNLYWYRQAAGRGLQLLFYSVGIGQISSEVPQNLSASRPQDRQFILSSKKLLLSDSGFYLCAWSVGLNYGYTFGSGTRLTVV.

The chain joins TRBV5-6 to TRBJ2-7; D remains ambiguous. Looked up from germline, CDR1 is SGHDT and CDR2 is YYEEEE. V was cut by 0 bases and J by 3 bases, with 7 bases left in between. The CDR3 consists of 13 residues. In DNA, the CDR3 is TGTGCCAGCAGCTTGGTTTGGGACTACGAGCAGTACTTC. Translated, it gives CASSLVWDYEQYF.

The table lists this clone with a count of one. The chain combines TRBV2 with TRBJ1-2, with D unclear. The length of the CDR3 is 12 residues. Germline CDR1 SNHLY, CDR2 FYNNEI. Deletions cut 8 bases from V and 2 bases from J, with 9 bases between. This CDR3 is CASSADNYGYTF. CDR3 DNA: TGTGCCAGCTCTGCTGACAACTATGGCTACACCTTC.

The chain joins TRBV30 to TRBJ1-1; unclear D gene. Trimming took off 0 bases at V and 1 base at J, with 9 bases between the two ends. The CDR3 loop spans 14 amino acids. Germline loops: CDR1 GTSNPN, CDR2 SVGIG (reference sequence). The chain's CDR3 is CAWSVKTANTEAFF. Here the CDR3 DNA reads TGTGCCTGGAGTGTTAAAACAGCGAACACTGAAGCTTTCTTT.

The V gene is TRBV5-4, the J gene TRBJ2-1; D may be TRBD1 or TRBD2 (5 bases each). The CDR3 is made up of 16 amino acids. Germline-derived CDR1 and CDR2 are SGHNT and YYREEE (reference sequence). V lost 3 bases and J lost 0, with 13 bases in between. CDR3: CASSSGPSSSYNEQFF. For the CDR3, the DNA is TGTGCCAGCAGCTCGGGACCCTCGAGCTCCTACAATGAGCAGTTCTTC.

This clone was observed at least ten times. The rearrangement joins TRBV14 to TRBJ2-1; possible D gene TRBD2, 6 bases. Deletions cut 5 bases from V and 4 bases from J, with 21 bases between. The CDR3 consists of 17 residues. Germline-derived CDR1 and CDR2 are SGHDN and FVKESK. DNA for the CDR3: TGTGCCAGCAGCACACACCGGGACTTTCATCGATACAATGAGCAGTTCTTC. Protein product: CASSTHRDFHRYNEQFF.

The chain carries TRBV11-2 and TRBJ2-7; D is possibly TRBD2 (6 bases). Trimming took off 5 bases at V and 4 bases at J, with 15 bases between the two ends. CDR3 length: 14 amino acids. CDR1 is SGHAT and CDR2 is FQNNGV in the germline V gene. CDR3 loop: CASSPDWGRYEQYF. The CDR3 nucleotides are TGTGCCAGCAGCCCAGACTGGGGGAGGTACGAGCAGTACTTC. Based on the CDR3 plus reference TRBV11-2 and TRBJ2-7, the full variable domain is EAGVAQSPRYKIIEKRQSVAFWCNPISGHATLYWYQQILGQGPKLLIQFQNNGVVDDSQLPKDRFSAERLKGVDSTLKIQPAKLEDSAVYLCASSPDWGRYEQYFGPGTRLTVT.

The chain carries TRBV7-8 and TRBJ1-2; D call uncertain. The V end lost 1 base, the J end lost 4 bases, and 10 bases lay between the germline ends. CDR3 length equals 14 residues. Germline CDR1 SGHVS, CDR2 FQNEAQ. The CDR3 nucleotides read TGTGCCAGCAGCTTAGAGAGCCCCCTCTATGGCTACACCTTC. Protein product: CASSLESPLYGYTF. Combining the CDR3 with reference TRBV7-8 and TRBJ1-2 gives the whole variable domain GAGVSQSPRYKVAKRGQDVALRCDPISGHVSLFWYQQALGQGPEFLTYFQNEAQLDKSGLPSDRFFAERPEGSVSTLKIQRTQQEDSAVYLCASSLESPLYGYTFGSGTRLTVV.

The rearrangement uses TRBV4-2 and TRBJ1-5; no definite D call. The CDR3 is 17 residues long. Per germline, CDR1 LGHNA and CDR2 YNFKEQ. V was trimmed by 2 bases and J by 5 bases, leaving 19 bases between them. The CDR3 here is CASSQTDFSTAHQPQHF. The CDR3 nucleotides read TGTGCCAGCAGCCAAACTGACTTTTCAACTGCCCATCAGCCCCAGCATTTT.

The chain carries TRBV6-5 and TRBJ1-1; 9 bases map to TRBD1. There are 15 residues in the CDR3. The V segment lost 2 bases and the J segment 1 base; nucleotides outside the gene matches: 2. Germline V lookup: CDR1 MNHEY, CDR2 SVGAGI. The chain's CDR3 is CASSYPTGGNTEAFF. As DNA, the CDR3 is TGTGCCAGCAGTTACCCGACAGGGGGGAACACTGAAGCTTTCTTT.

This chain connects TRBV10-1 to TRBJ2-7, with D possibly being TRBD1 (6 bases). Trimming stripped 6 bases from V and 3 bases from J, with 24 bases between. Germline CDR1 and CDR2: WNHNN and SYGVQD (reference sequence). This CDR3 is built from 17 residues. The DNA for the CDR3 is TGCGCCAGCAGCGGAGTGGGCGCCACAGGGACCCTCTACGAGCAGTACTTC. Amino acids: CASSGVGATGTLYEQYF.

With regard to this clone: A much larger clone lies one base from this, so it may be a read error. The chain recombines TRBV19 with TRBJ2-3; 10 nucleotides match TRBD1. The germline V gene encodes CDR1 LNHDA and CDR2 SQIVND (reference sequence). Unmatched junction bases numbered 9, after V lost 5 bases and J lost 7 bases. This CDR3 is built from 15 residues. DNA of the CDR3: TGTGCCAGTAGTGGCTGGGACAGGGGTAAGAATACGCAGTATTTT. Translated: CASSGWDRGKNTQYF.

This clone is a singleton in its sample. The CDR3, as DNA: TGCGCCAGCAGCTCCGACCCGGGACTAGCTTCGAATACGCAGTATTTT. This translates into CASSSDPGLASNTQYF. V and J are TRBV5-1 and TRBJ2-3; 9 nucleotides line up with TRBD2. Germline V lookup: CDR1 SGHRS, CDR2 YFSETQ. V gave up 3 bases and J gave up 7 bases; unmatched junction bases: 12. CDR3 size: 16 residues.

The chain recombines TRBV19 with TRBJ1-5, with 7 bases lining up with TRBD1. The CDR3 runs 13 residues. The germline gives CDR1 LNHDA, CDR2 SQIVND (reference sequence). Unmatched junction bases numbered 5, after V lost 7 bases and J lost 5 bases. The CDR3 nucleotides are TGTGCCAGTACCGACAGGGACGATCAGCCCCAGCATTTT. Amino acid sequence: CASTDRDDQPQHF.

This chain uses TRBV21-1 with TRBJ1-1. TRBV21-1 is a pseudogene segment. The CDR3 extends over 16 amino acids. CDR3 sequence (DNA): TGTGCCATCGGGACGGGACGGCCTGATCCCGACGCTGAAGCTTTCTTT. Its protein is CAIGTGRPDPDAEAFF.

This clone has only a few counts. The chain is built from TRBV19 and TRBJ1-6; D possibly corresponds to TRBD1 (5 bases). The CDR3 totals 14 residues. V lost 6 bases and J 7 bases, leaving 13 bases between the germline ends. Germline values: CDR1 LNHDA, CDR2 SQIVND (reference sequence). CDR3: CASRSTGTNSPLHF. CDR3 bases: TGTGCCAGTAGATCCACAGGAACAAATTCACCCCTCCACTTT.

The J gene is TRBJ2-7, the V gene TRBV7-6, with 9 positions matching TRBD1. The CDR3 loop spans 14 amino acids. The trim removed 3 bases at V and 2 bases at J, leaving 2 bases unmatched. Germline CDR1 SGHVS, CDR2 FNYEAQ. This CDR3 reads CASSLGTGPYEQYF. The CDR3 DNA is TGTGCCAGCAGCTTGGGGACAGGGCCCTACGAGCAGTACTTC. Full variable domain (rest looked up from reference TRBV7-6 and TRBJ2-7): GAGVSQSPRYKVTKRGQDVALRCDPISGHVSLYWYRQALGQGPEFLTYFNYEAQQDKSGLPNDRFSAERPEGSISTLTIQRTEQRDSAMYRCASSLGTGPYEQYFGPGTRLTVT.

Details on this clone: A much larger clone sits a single nucleotide away, making a read error possible. The same CDR3 can be traced to other DNA sequences in this sample. This chain joins TRBV5-1 and TRBJ2-1, with D possibly matching TRBD2 (6 bases). The V end lost 0 bases, the J end lost 4 bases, and 11 bases lay between the germline ends. This CDR3 has 15 amino acids. Germline V gene lookup returns CDR1 SGHRS and CDR2 YFSETQ. The CDR3 reads CASSLDSGGYNEQFF. For the CDR3, the DNA is TGCGCCAGCAGCTTGGATAGCGGAGGATACAATGAGCAGTTCTTC. The full variable domain, completed using reference TRBV5-1 and TRBJ2-1, is KAGVTQTPRYLIKTRGQQVTLSCSPISGHRSVSWYQQTPGQGLQFLFEYFSETQRNKGNFPGRFSGRQFSNSRSEMNVSTLELGDSALYLCASSLDSGGYNEQFFGPGTRLTVL.

V is TRBV29-1 and J is TRBJ1-5; possibly TRBD1 for D (5 bases). V was pared by 7 bases and J by 4 bases, with 14 bases between. Looked up from germline, CDR1 is SQVTM and CDR2 is ANQGSEA. This CDR3 contains 13 residues. This CDR3 is CSALEGSNQPQHF. In nucleotides, the CDR3 is TGCAGCGCCTTAGAGGGGAGTAATCAGCCCCAGCATTTT.

This rearrangement joins TRBV11-2 to TRBJ2-1; 8 bases are shared with TRBD2. Germline lookup yields CDR1 SGHAT and CDR2 FQNNGV. CDR3 size: 15 residues. V shed 5 bases, J shed 9 bases, and the junction held 12 bases outside the gene matches. The CDR3 DNA follows: TGTGCCAGCAGCCCCCATATCGAAGCGGGAGTTGAGCAGTTCTTC. Amino acid sequence: CASSPHIEAGVEQFF.

The chain is built from TRBV5-1 and TRBJ2-3, with 7 nucleotides matching TRBD2. Germline assignment: CDR1 SGHRS and CDR2 YFSETQ. The CDR3 covers 18 residues. The ends lost 4 bases at V and 1 base at J; junction bases unmatched: 15. CDR3 sequence reads: CASSRIAVSGKGTDTQYF. In DNA, the CDR3 is TGCGCCAGCAGCCGTATCGCCGTGAGCGGGAAAGGCACAGATACGCAGTATTTT.

The chain links TRBV18 to TRBJ2-5; D not certain. V dropped 2 bases and J dropped 3 bases, with 10 bases sitting between them. This CDR3 has 14 residues. CDR1 is KGHSH, CDR2 LQKENI, per germline. CDR3 bases: TGTGCCAGCTCACCAAACCAAGGGAAAGAGACCCAGTACTTC. Translated: CASSPNQGKETQYF.

This chain uses TRBV19 with TRBJ2-2; D possibly corresponds to TRBD2 (5 bases). V lost 1 base and J 6 bases, leaving 21 bases between the germline ends. The germline V gene has CDR1 LNHDA and CDR2 SQIVND (reference sequence). CDR3 length equals 18 residues. The CDR3 region has the DNA TGTGCCAGTAGTATAGTCCGGACCGGGATTTACGGTCCCGGGGAGCTGTTTTTT. It codes for CASSIVRTGIYGPGELFF. Together with reference TRBV19 and TRBJ2-2, the CDR3 gives the full variable domain: DGGITQSPKYLFRKEGQNVTLSCEQNLNHDAMYWYRQDPGQGLRLIYYSQIVNDFQKGDIAEGYSVSREKKESFPLTVTSAQKNPTAFYLCASSIVRTGIYGPGELFFGEGSRLTVL.

The chain joins TRBV5-4 to TRBJ2-1; 8 nucleotides agree with TRBD2. Per germline, CDR1 SGHNT and CDR2 YYREEE (reference sequence). The J segment lost 2 bases and the V segment lost 5 bases, leaving 15 bases of the junction unmatched. This CDR3 comprises 18 residues. This CDR3 reads CASSSPSYGRATYNEQFF. The CDR3 DNA reads TGTGCCAGCAGTTCCCCTTCTTACGGGAGGGCCACCTACAATGAGCAGTTCTTC.